These 15 T cell receptor beta chains originate from one sample sequenced in a study of tumor-infiltrating lymphocytes in primary liver carcinoma (dated by TCRdb to about 2017). TCRdb names Illumina HiSeq 2500 as the instrument used. Using a constant-region primer and ProtoScript II reverse transcriptase, TCRbeta-specific cDNA was reverse-transcribed from approximately 500 ng total RNA. Construction of the TCRbeta libraries relied on three nested rounds of multiplex PCR, following a slightly modified ARM-PCR procedure. The first two PCR rounds used multiplex TRBV1-TRBV30 forward primers with a Cbeta reverse primer, each for about 10 cycles. TCRdb took the public reads, trimmed them with fastp at Q25, ran MiXCR for clone calling and kept in-frame beta chains. A single entry per CDR3 protein holds the most common genes and DNA from its merged rows. The sample table contains around 330,000 distinct CDR3 sequences; only one count was recorded for almost 60% of them. Together, the top ten hold about 17% of the sample.

RNA from unsorted whole blood was extracted with TRIzol reagent, and germline DNA was obtained with the DNeasy Blood & Tissue kit. The specimen was peripheral blood. These receptors all come from a woman younger than 45 with primary liver carcinoma and hepatitis B virus infection.

Points on this clonotype: A junction end diverges from the germline sequence, so it may reflect a read error. The gene calls are TRBV11-2 and TRBJ2-7; 9 nucleotides align to TRBD2. The germline V gene has CDR1 SGHAT and CDR2 FQNNGV. The CDR3 contains 14 residues. The CDR3 sequence: CASNLAGAGYEQYF. The CDR3 DNA sequence: TGTGCCAGCAACTTAGCGGGAGCGGGGTACGAACAGTACTTC.

Comment on this clonotype: Compared with germline, one end of the junction differs, possibly owing to a read error. This chain uses TRBV4-2 with TRBJ2-5; no clear D gene. Germline-derived CDR1 and CDR2 are LGHNA and YNFKEQ. CDR3 size: 16 residues. The CDR3 nucleotides read TGTACCAGCAGCCAAGATGGTAACGGTATGGTGGAGACCCAGTACTTC. This sequence encodes CTSSQDGNGMVETQYF.

This clonotype was seen only a few times. Since a much larger clone is just one base distant, this may be a read error. The V call is TRBV4-3, the J call TRBJ2-5; 9 bases map to TRBD2. Germline assignment: CDR1 LGHNA and CDR2 YSLEER. The CDR3 is 16 residues long. The trim removed 5 bases at V and 5 bases at J, leaving 12 bases unmatched. The CDR3 reads CASSFGTSRRSETQYF. The CDR3 region has the DNA TGCGCCAGCAGCTTTGGGACTAGCAGGAGGTCGGAGACCCAGTACTTC.

Worth noting for this clonotype: One base away lies a much larger clone, so this may be a sequencing read error. The V and J genes are TRBV12-3 or TRBV12-4 and TRBJ2-1; D is possibly TRBD1 or TRBD2 (6 bases each). V dropped 7 bases and J dropped 9 bases, with 19 bases sitting between them. This CDR3 region has 14 residues. This CDR3 reads CASITRGEGGEQFF. CDR3 coding DNA: TGTGCCAGCATAACTAGGGGGGAAGGCGGTGAGCAGTTCTTC.

As to this clonotype: The final CDR3 position lacks the conserved phenylalanine or tryptophan, pointing to a likely read error. The chain has TRBV11-2 and TRBJ2-1, with D perhaps matching TRBD2 (5 bases). The ends were cut back, 9 bases at V and 0 bases at J, with 24 bases in the middle. The CDR3 covers 18 residues. CDR1 is SGHAT, CDR2 FQNNGV, per germline. This CDR3 is CASGPRIARSTSYNEQFI. Written as DNA, the CDR3 is TGTGCCAGTGGCCCCAGGATAGCGAGATCCACCTCCTACAATGAGCAGTTCATC.

On this clonotype: The junction departs from germline at one end; a sequencing error may be responsible. The CDR3 DNA sequence: TGCGCCAGCGGCTTAGTAAGCTCTGGGGCCAACGTCCTGACTTTC. Translation gives CASGLVSSGANVLTF. The rearrangement links TRBV5-1 to TRBJ2-6; the D is unclear. CDR1 is SGHRS, CDR2 YFSETQ, per germline. There are 15 residues in the CDR3.

As regards this clonotype: A junction boundary mismatches the germline segment, possibly from a read error. V is TRBV13 and J is TRBJ2-1; the D gene is possibly TRBD1 (5 bases). Germline CDR1 reads PRHDT; CDR2 reads FYEKMQ (reference sequence). CDR3 length equals 15 residues. Here the CDR3 reads CASSYDHRLGDEEFF. The CDR3 DNA sequence: TGTGCCAGCAGCTACGATCACAGGTTAGGGGATGAGGAGTTCTTC.

Turning to this clonotype: The junction does not match germline at one end; this may be a read error. The rearrangement uses TRBV24-1 and TRBJ2-1; D ambiguous. The CDR3 is 13 residues long. Germline V gives CDR1 KGHDR, CDR2 SFDVKD. The DNA for the CDR3 is TGTGCCACCGGTGGTTGGAACTACAATGTGCAGTTCTTC. Its protein is CATGGWNYNVQFF.

This clonotype was detected a few times. CDR3 amino acids: CASSLLAGRADTQYF. Here the CDR3 DNA reads TGTGCCAGCAGTTTGTTGGCGGGGAGGGCAGATACGCAGTATTTT. The chain employs TRBV12-3 or TRBV12-4 and TRBJ2-3; 7 bases map to TRBD2. V was clipped by 3 bases and J by 4 bases; unmatched bases: 7. The CDR3 sequence is 15 residues long.

The CDR3 is CASSLAGLGAFF. In DNA, the CDR3 is TGTGCCAGCAGCTTAGCTGGACTCGGTGCTTTCTTT. The gene calls are TRBV11-2 and TRBJ1-1; D is unresolved. The V end lost 1 base, the J end lost 11 bases, and 11 bases lay between the germline ends. CDR3 length equals 12 residues. Germline CDR1 SGHAT, CDR2 FQNNGV.

As to this clonotype: One end of the junction fails to match germline, which may point to a read error. The chain carries TRBV14 and TRBJ2-3; 9 positions agree with TRBD1. The germline gives CDR1 SGHDN, CDR2 FVKESK. There are 16 residues in the CDR3. CDR3 protein: CTSSQDSGQGTDTQYF. The CDR3 region has the DNA TGTACCAGCAGCCAAGATAGCGGACAGGGGACAGATACGCAGTATTTT.

This clonotype was found once. A much larger clone sits a single nucleotide away, making a read error possible. The chain joins TRBV6-5 to TRBJ2-1; 8 positions agree with TRBD2. The germline V gene encodes CDR1 MNHEY and CDR2 SVGAGI. V was clipped by 2 bases and J by 6 bases; unmatched bases: 6. This CDR3 comprises 15 residues. CDR3 region: CASSYPGGPVNEQFF. The CDR3 DNA sequence: TGTGCCAGCAGTTACCCGGGAGGGCCGGTCAATGAGCAGTTCTTC.

Notes on this clonotype: Sequence at one end of the junction differs from germline and may be a read error. The chain has TRBV4-1 and TRBJ2-3; weak D call: TRBD1 (6 bases). From germline, CDR1 is MGHRA and CDR2 YSYEKL. The CDR3 has 13 amino acids. Here the CDR3 reads CASSQTGTDTHYF. The CDR3 nucleotides read TGCGCCAGCAGCCAGACAGGTACCGATACGCACTATTTT.

This clonotype was seen at least ten times. The V call is TRBV6-1, the J call TRBJ1-2, with 7 bases identical to TRBD1. CDR1 is MNHNS and CDR2 is SASEGT in the germline V gene. V lost 7 bases and J lost 7; bases outside the gene matches: 9. This CDR3 has 13 amino acids. The CDR3 bases are TGTGCCAGCACGGAACAGGGGATGTTTGGCTACACCTTC. Protein: CASTEQGMFGYTF.

This clonotype came up a few times. V is TRBV30 and J is TRBJ1-4; D ambiguous. Germline lookup yields CDR1 GTSNPN and CDR2 SVGIG (reference sequence). The CDR3 is made up of 12 amino acids. Deletions cut 0 bases from V and 10 bases from J, with 9 bases between. For the CDR3, the DNA is TGTGCCTGGAGTGTACCCCTTGGAAAACTGTTTTTT. This gives the protein CAWSVPLGKLFF.